This T cell receptor beta chain was captured in a study of blood T cell repertoires in COVID-19. Across the study: Italy, Spain and the United States were the sources of the convalescent and acute COVID-19 samples. Sample material is recorded as cDNA or gDNA derived from T cells, B-cell-depleted T cells, or PBMCs.

As processed by the authors: Amplification from reference gene primers served as the basis for estimated nucleated cell counts. The method was immunoSEQ multiplex PCR; TCRdb's version includes in-frame clones alone and lacks a portion of them. That table supplies the V and J calls and clone size; D and trimming were determined from the DNA. The repertoire holds roughly 100,000 clones, about nine tenths seen once, with 4% to 4.5% in the top ten. This clonotype was obtained from a young man with acute or convalescent COVID-19. Input material: peripheral blood.

The chain's CDR3 is CASSFPGTGELFF. In DNA, the CDR3 is TGTGCCAGTAGCTTCCCGGGTACCGGGGAGCTGTTTTTT. V usage is TRBV19 and J usage is TRBJ2-2; D ambiguous. Trimming left V 6 bases short and J 5 bases short, with 10 bases between. Germline CDR1 reads LNHDA; CDR2 reads SQIVND (reference sequence). This CDR3 has 13 residues.